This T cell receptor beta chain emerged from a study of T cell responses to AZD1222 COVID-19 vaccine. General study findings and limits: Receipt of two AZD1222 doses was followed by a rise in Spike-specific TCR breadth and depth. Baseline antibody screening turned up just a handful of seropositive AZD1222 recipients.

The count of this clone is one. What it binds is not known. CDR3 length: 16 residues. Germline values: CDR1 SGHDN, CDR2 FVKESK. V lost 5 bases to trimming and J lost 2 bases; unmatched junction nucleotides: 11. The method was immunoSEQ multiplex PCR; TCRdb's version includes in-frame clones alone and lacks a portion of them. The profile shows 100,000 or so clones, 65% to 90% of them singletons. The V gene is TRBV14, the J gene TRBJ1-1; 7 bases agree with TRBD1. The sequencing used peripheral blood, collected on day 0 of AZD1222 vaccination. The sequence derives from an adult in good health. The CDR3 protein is CASSTAGGRGNTEAFF. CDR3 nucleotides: TGTGCCAGCAGCACGGCAGGGGGTAGGGGCAACACTGAAGCTTTCTTT.